The T cell receptor beta chain under discussion was sequenced for a study of cytomegalovirus exposure and HLA in healthy donors. Study findings and constraints: The only immune exposure information that was available was CMV serostatus. A later look showed TCR association rates differing by HLA locus, highest for DRB1 and lowest for HLA-C. A missense DCLRE1C variant was associated with V- and J-gene trimming of TCR beta chains in a later analysis, and an independent cohort replicated the association.

It was with 60 Vbeta and 13 Jbeta primers that the PCR ran. Using immunoSEQ multiplex PCR, the repertoire was profiled, and TCRdb retains in-frame clones only, with some absent. This sample yields roughly 170,000 clones, of which 80% are seen a single time; about 0.7% belongs to the top ten. On this clone itself: As yet, its antigen is unknown.

The sequenced sample was PBMCs. The origin of this receptor is a boy younger than 18 in good health and CMV-seronegative.

CDR3 amino acids: CASSLDRLAGWVDTQYF. In nucleotides, the CDR3 is TGTGCCAGCAGCTTAGATCGTCTAGCGGGATGGGTAGATACGCAGTATTTT. This chain joins TRBV7-9 and TRBJ2-3, with 9 bases that match TRBD2. Germline CDR1 is SEHNR and CDR2 is FQNEAQ (reference sequence). The CDR3 totals 17 residues. The trim removed 1 base at V and 5 bases at J, leaving 10 bases unmatched.